A single sample is the source of the 16 T cell receptor beta chains below, sequenced in a study of technical replicates of blood from a few donors. The assay was immunoSEQ multiplex PCR, and TCRdb's table has in-frame clones only and misses some. The sample consists of approximately 73,000 clones, about 92% of them appearing once. Sequencing was done on a sample of T cells isolated from PBMCs. All receptors come from a human donor in good health.

The chain combines TRBV7-9 with TRBJ1-1, with D perhaps matching TRBD1 (6 bases). With 4 bases removed from V and 11 bases from J, the gap between germline ends came to 8 bases. Germline CDR1 is SEHNR and CDR2 is FQNEAQ (reference sequence). This CDR3 spans 10 amino acids. The DNA of the CDR3 is TGTGCCAGCAGCTACAGGGACGCTTTCTTT. Protein: CASSYRDAFF.

The rearrangement links TRBV4-1 to TRBJ2-7; 7 bases are shared with TRBD2. The trim removed 4 bases at V and 2 bases at J, leaving 5 bases unmatched. Germline-derived CDR1 and CDR2 are MGHRA and YSYEKL. The CDR3 has 14 amino acids. DNA for the CDR3: TGCGCCAGCAGCCCTAGCGGTACTACCTACGAGCAGTACTTC. This gives the protein CASSPSGTTYEQYF.

V gene TRBV9 combines with J gene TRBJ1-1, with D hard to call. Trimming took 2 bases from V and 4 from J, leaving 15 bases between them. The CDR3 covers 15 residues. Germline CDR1 SGDLS, CDR2 YYNGEE. The CDR3 protein is CASSVGSAPGTEAFF. As DNA, the CDR3 is TGTGCCAGCAGCGTTGGCAGCGCCCCGGGCACTGAAGCTTTCTTT.

This sequence joins TRBV5-1 and TRBJ1-1; D unclear. V lost 2 bases, J lost 5 bases, and 13 bases lay in between. Germline CDR1 SGHRS, CDR2 YFSETQ. This CDR3 spans 14 amino acids. The CDR3 sequence is CASSFGGRGTEAFF. The DNA of the CDR3 is TGCGCCAGCAGCTTTGGAGGGCGGGGAACTGAAGCTTTCTTT.

V usage is TRBV7-9 and J usage is TRBJ2-1; 10 bases match TRBD2. Germline V gene data show CDR1 as SEHNR and CDR2 as FQNEAQ (reference sequence). The trim removed 5 bases at V and 7 bases at J, leaving 8 bases unmatched. This CDR3 spans 15 amino acids. This CDR3 reads CASSQSGRAENEQFF. The CDR3 DNA reads TGTGCCAGCAGCCAAAGCGGGAGGGCCGAGAATGAGCAGTTCTTC.

The chain combines TRBV7-2 with TRBJ2-7; no reliable D call. V was cut by 4 bases and J by 4 bases, with 8 bases left in between. CDR3 length: 12 residues. The germline gives CDR1 SGHTA, CDR2 FQGNSA. Written as DNA, the CDR3 is TGTGCCAGCAGCTCTCAGCGATACGAGCAGTACTTC. This codes for CASSSQRYEQYF.

The V call is TRBV5-4, the J call TRBJ1-1; D remains unclear. V was clipped by 6 bases and J by 0 bases, with 9 bases between them. Germline loops: CDR1 SGHNT, CDR2 YYREEE (reference sequence). This CDR3 is 13 amino acids long. The CDR3 DNA reads as TGTGCCAGCAACGCGGGCCTGAACACTGAAGCTTTCTTT. This encodes CASNAGLNTEAFF.

This chain links TRBV28 with TRBJ2-7, with 9 bases lining up with TRBD1. Trimming cost V 4 bases and J 5 bases; bases outside gene matches: 6. This CDR3 spans 14 amino acids. CDR1 is MDHEN, CDR2 SYDVKM, per germline. Here the CDR3 DNA reads TGTGCCAGCAGTTCCTACAGGGGGCCCCACGAGCAGTACTTC. The encoded protein is CASSSYRGPHEQYF.

This chain joins TRBV5-6 and TRBJ2-5; possibly TRBD2 for D (6 bases). Between the trimmed V and J ends, which lost 4 bases and 5 bases, there was a span of 15 bases. The length of the CDR3 is 14 residues. CDR1 and CDR2 from the germline V gene are SGHDT and YYEEEE. The CDR3 reads CASSQGGVEETQYF. CDR3 bases: TGTGCCAGCAGCCAGGGCGGGGTCGAGGAGACCCAGTACTTC.

This sequence joins TRBV19 and TRBJ1-1; 8 bases fit TRBD1. CDR1 is LNHDA, CDR2 SQIVND, per germline (reference sequence). This CDR3 has 14 amino acids. Trimming took 4 bases from V and 5 from J; bases not matched to a gene: 6. Written as DNA, the CDR3 is TGTGCCAGTAGTAGGGACAGGTCGGGGACTGAAGCTTTCTTT. Its protein is CASSRDRSGTEAFF.

The chain uses TRBV5-4 and TRBJ1-1, with D possibly matching TRBD1 (5 bases). Trimming left V 2 bases short and J 3 bases short, with 8 bases between. The CDR3 runs to 13 residues. The germline V gene has CDR1 SGHNT and CDR2 YYREEE (reference sequence). CDR3 amino acids: CASSFIGDTEAFF. The CDR3 bases are TGTGCCAGCAGCTTTATAGGGGACACTGAAGCTTTCTTT.

This chain joins TRBV10-2 and TRBJ1-2; D gene unclear. Germline assignment: CDR1 WSHSY and CDR2 SAAADI. The CDR3 is made up of 13 amino acids. Trimming stripped 3 bases from V and 3 bases from J, with 8 bases between. CDR3 in amino acids: CASSDSDYYGYTF. CDR3 nucleotide sequence: TGCGCCAGCAGTGACTCGGACTACTATGGCTACACCTTC.

The CDR3 reads CAISDRAMNTEAFF. The CDR3, as DNA: TGTGCCATCAGTGACAGGGCCATGAACACTGAAGCTTTCTTT. V is TRBV10-3 and J is TRBJ1-1, with D possibly being TRBD1 (5 bases). CDR3 length equals 14 residues. V dropped 3 bases and J dropped 0 bases, with 8 bases sitting between them. Germline V gene data show CDR1 as ENHRY and CDR2 as SYGVKD.

The chain employs TRBV20-1 and TRBJ1-1; no clear D gene. The CDR3 loop spans 11 amino acids. The germline V and J ends were trimmed by 8 bases and 1 base, with 8 bases remaining between them. Germline lookup yields CDR1 DFQATT and CDR2 SNEGSKA (reference sequence). The CDR3 reads CSSTQNTEAFF. The CDR3 DNA is TGCAGTTCGACACAGAACACTGAAGCTTTCTTT.

The chain couples TRBV28 to TRBJ2-7; the D gene is possibly TRBD1 (5 bases). Per germline, CDR1 MDHEN and CDR2 SYDVKM. The CDR3 is 14 amino acids. Trimming stripped 7 bases from V and 3 bases from J, with 16 bases between. CDR3 nucleotides: TGTGCCAGCACCCAGGCATCAGGGTTCTACGAGCAGTACTTC. Amino acid sequence: CASTQASGFYEQYF. The entire variable domain, with the rest obtained from reference TRBV28 and TRBJ2-7, is as follows: DVKVTQSSRYLVKRTGEKVFLECVQDMDHENMFWYRQDPGLGLRLIYFSYDVKMKEKGDIPEGYSVSREKKERFSLILESASTNQTSMYLCASTQASGFYEQYFGPGTRLTVT.

This clone showed up just a few times. The J gene is TRBJ1-5, the V gene TRBV2; D gene unclear. V was cut by 5 bases and J by 4 bases, with 9 bases left in between. The CDR3 contains 13 residues. Germline CDR1 is SNHLY and CDR2 is FYNNEI. The CDR3 region has the DNA TGTGCCAGCAGTACGACGGGAAATCAGCCCCAGCATTTT. Its translation: CASSTTGNQPQHF. Based on the CDR3 plus reference TRBV2 and TRBJ1-5, the full variable domain is EPEVTQTPSHQVTQMGQEVILRCVPISNHLYFYWYRQILGQKVEFLVSFYNNEISEKSEIFDDQFSVERPDGSNFTLKIRSTKLEDSAMYFCASSTTGNQPQHFGDGTRLSIL.